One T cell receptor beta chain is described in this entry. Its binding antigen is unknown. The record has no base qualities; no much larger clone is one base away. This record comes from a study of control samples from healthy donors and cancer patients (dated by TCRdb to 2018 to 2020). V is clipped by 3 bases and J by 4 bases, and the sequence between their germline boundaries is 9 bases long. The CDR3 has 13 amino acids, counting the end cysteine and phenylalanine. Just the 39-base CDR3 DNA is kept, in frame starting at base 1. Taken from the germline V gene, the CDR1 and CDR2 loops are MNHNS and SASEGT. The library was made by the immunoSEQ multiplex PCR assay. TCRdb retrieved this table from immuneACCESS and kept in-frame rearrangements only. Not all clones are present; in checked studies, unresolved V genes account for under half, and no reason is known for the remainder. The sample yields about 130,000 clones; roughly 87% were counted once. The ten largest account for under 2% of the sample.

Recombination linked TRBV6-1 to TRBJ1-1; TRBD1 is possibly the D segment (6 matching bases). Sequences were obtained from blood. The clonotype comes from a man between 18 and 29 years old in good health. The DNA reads TGTGCCAGCAGTGACACAGGGCTCACTGAAGCTTTCTTT. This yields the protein CASSDTGLTEAFF.